This T cell receptor (beta chain) was sequenced in a study of response to subunit inactivated influenza vaccine listed by TCRdb under 2018. Background on the whole study: Deep quantitative profiling of the T cell receptor repertoire was used in the study to follow responses to a trivalent subunit inactivated influenza vaccine. Results the study describes overall, beyond this receptor: The authors suggested that each seasonal influenza vaccination may recruit only a limited number of new T cells.

The library was built by means of RT-PCR. TCRdb names Illumina HiSeq 2500 as the instrument used. TCRdb's own reprocessing of the public reads used fastp at Q25 and MiXCR and kept productive beta chains. Rows with a matching CDR3 protein are joined into one entry that keeps the most common DNA and genes. This sample holds 540,000 or so distinct CDR3 sequences; around 13% were observed only once. Clones ranked in the top ten supply under 15% of the sample. The time point label, read with the paper, signifies: more than 40 days after influenza vaccine administration. The germline V end is reduced by 4 bases and the J end by 5 bases; junction bases left unmatched: 18. From the cysteine through the phenylalanine, the CDR3 covers 18 amino acids. The read is trimmed to its CDR3 DNA, 54 bases read in frame from base 1. The germline V gene yields SGHAT for CDR1 and FQNNGV for CDR2. This clonotype was seen only a few times. The clone's antigen remains unknown. One base away there is no much larger clone; base qualities are not given.

This sequence was found in a man aged 50-59 years who received an inactivated influenza vaccine. Donor details come from another sample of the same person, matched by shared clones. The chain is assembled from TRBV11-2 and TRBJ2-5, and 8 bases in between align with TRBD2. This specimen consisted of PBMCs from blood, obtained 40 to 50 days after vaccination. CDR3 sequence: CASSSFNHRGLARETQYF. The nucleotides read TGTGCCAGCAGCTCATTCAACCACCGTGGACTAGCTCGGGAGACCCAGTACTTC.